This T cell receptor (beta chain) came from a study of blood T cell repertoires in COVID-19. Study at large: PBMCs, B-cell-depleted T cells, or T cells were the source of the cDNA or gDNA that made up the material.

This CDR3 contains 14 residues. V shed 3 bases, J shed 10 bases, and the junction held 12 bases outside the gene matches. Germline assignment: CDR1 SQVTM and CDR2 ANQGSEA. Authors' methods: Estimation of nucleated cell counts relied on the amplification of reference gene primers. This table comes from immunoSEQ multiplex PCR, and its TCRdb copy is limited to in-frame clones, with some not included. V, J and clone size are taken as reported in that table, and D and trimming were inferred from the DNA itself. This sample has over 350,000 clones, with around 89% found just once. V usage is TRBV29-1 and J usage is TRBJ2-1, with 7 bases aligning to TRBD1. This receptor was obtained from a woman aged 25-40 years with acute or convalescent COVID-19. The material sequenced was peripheral blood. The CDR3 DNA sequence: TGCAGCGTTGATCGGGGAAGGGGGCCAATGGAGCAGTTCTTC. This codes for CSVDRGRGPMEQFF.